The 27 T cell receptor beta chains presented below share a single source sample, sequenced in a study of blood T cell repertoires in COVID-19. Repertoires were generated with immunoSEQ multiplex PCR, while TCRdb's copy carries only in-frame clones and drops some. Altogether about 270,000 clones are present, around 90% being singletons, with the ten largest covering approximately 1%. Specimen: PBMCs or T cells enriched from blood (not recorded which). Receptors originate from a young woman who had recovered from COVID-19.

V usage is TRBV7-4 and J usage is TRBJ1-3; 9 bases are a match to TRBD1. With 5 bases clipped from V and 0 bases from J, the junction kept 14 bases outside the gene matches. The CDR3 spans 19 residues. Germline assignment: CDR1 SGHVT and CDR2 SQSDAQ. CDR3 DNA sequence: TGTGCCAGCAGCCCCACCGGGACAGGGCTAGAGTCCTCTGGAAACACCATATATTTT. Its protein product is CASSPTGTGLESSGNTIYF. Full variable domain (remainder filled in from reference TRBV7-4 and TRBJ1-3): GAGVSQSPRYKVAKRGRDVALRCDSISGHVTLYWYRQTLGQGSEVLTYSQSDAQRDKSGRPSGRFSAERPERSVSTLKIQRTEQGDSAVYLCASSPTGTGLESSGNTIYFGEGSWLTVV.

This rearrangement joins TRBV4-1 to TRBJ1-5; D is unresolved. The CDR3 has 14 residues. Trimming shortened V by 1 base and J by 3 bases, and 7 bases separated the two germline ends. CDR1 MGHRA and CDR2 YSYEKL come from the germline V gene. Here the CDR3 DNA reads TGCGCCAGCAGCCAAGCTAACTCCAATCAGCCCCAGCATTTT. Translated: CASSQANSNQPQHF.

V is TRBV28 and J is TRBJ2-5; the match to TRBD1 covers 12 bases. CDR1 and CDR2 (germline): MDHEN, SYDVKM. The length of the CDR3 is 16 residues. J lost 5 bases, V lost 8 bases, and 12 bases had no gene match. CDR3 in amino acids: CASVLSWDRGRETQYF. CDR3 DNA sequence: TGTGCCAGCGTACTCTCCTGGGACAGGGGGCGGGAGACCCAGTACTTC.

V usage is TRBV27 and J usage is TRBJ1-1; the match to TRBD1 covers 9 bases. This CDR3 has 16 amino acids. V lost 4 bases, J lost 0 bases, and 6 bases stayed unmatched. Germline V gives CDR1 MNHEY, CDR2 SMNVEV (reference sequence). The CDR3 is CASSSNRGHLNTEAFF. CDR3 sequence (DNA): TGTGCCAGCAGTTCGAACAGGGGGCACCTGAACACTGAAGCTTTCTTT.

The V call is TRBV9, the J call TRBJ1-4; the D is unclear. The CDR3 contains 16 residues. V lost 0 bases, J lost 8 bases, and 17 bases lay in between. Germline V gene sequence: CDR1 SGDLS, CDR2 YYNGEE. The CDR3 coding sequence is TGTGCCAGCAGCGTAGATTATTGGTCGGAGGCGGAAAAACTGTTTTTT. Its translation: CASSVDYWSEAEKLFF.

This clone was recorded once. CDR3 sequence: CATRGSGRAYEQYF. Written as DNA, the CDR3 is TGTGCCACCAGGGGCAGCGGGAGGGCCTACGAGCAGTACTTC. The gene calls are TRBV15 and TRBJ2-7; 10 bases fit TRBD2. CDR3 length equals 14 residues. Unmatched junction bases numbered 4, after V lost 6 bases and J lost 2 bases. The germline V gene encodes CDR1 LNHNV and CDR2 YYDKDF (reference sequence).

This chain links TRBV9 with TRBJ2-3, with D possibly matching TRBD1 (5 bases). Trimming shortened V by 4 bases and J by 4 bases, and 13 bases separated the two germline ends. Looked up from germline, CDR1 is SGDLS and CDR2 is YYNGEE. The length of the CDR3 is 14 residues. Here the CDR3 reads CASSPQGSPDTQYF. The CDR3 nucleotides read TGTGCCAGCAGCCCCCAGGGTAGCCCAGATACGCAGTATTTT.

The rearrangement joins TRBV19 to TRBJ2-5; TRBD1 matches 12 bases. Germline assignment: CDR1 LNHDA and CDR2 SQIVND (reference sequence). The J segment lost 5 bases and the V segment lost 3 bases, leaving 10 bases of the junction unmatched. This CDR3 spans 17 amino acids. CDR3 region: CASSIRTGTGGAETQYF. The CDR3 coding sequence is TGTGCCAGTAGTATCCGCACCGGGACAGGGGGCGCGGAGACCCAGTACTTC.

The V gene is TRBV25-1, the J gene TRBJ2-1, with 10 bases that match TRBD2. The germline V gene encodes CDR1 MGHDK and CDR2 SYGVNS. J lost 7 bases, V lost 3 bases, and 9 bases had no gene match. The CDR3 loop spans 16 amino acids. CDR3 bases: TGTGCCAGCAGTGATCGCAGCGGGGGGGCCTTAAATGAGCAGTTCTTC. Translating it yields CASSDRSGGALNEQFF. Full variable domain (missing parts from reference TRBV25-1 and TRBJ2-1): EADIYQTPRYLVIGTGKKITLECSQTMGHDKMYWYQQDPGMELHLIHYSYGVNSTEKGDLSSESTVSRIRTEHFPLTLESARPSHTSQYLCASSDRSGGALNEQFFGPGTRLTVL.

The chain couples TRBV28 to TRBJ1-1, with a possible D match to TRBD1 (5 bases). CDR3 length: 14 amino acids. The germline V and J ends were trimmed by 3 bases and 4 bases, with 12 bases remaining between them. Per the germline V gene, CDR1 is MDHEN and CDR2 is SYDVKM. The CDR3 is CASSFGGGSTEAFF. The CDR3 nucleotides are TGTGCCAGCAGTTTCGGGGGGGGGAGCACTGAAGCTTTCTTT.

This clone is a singleton in its sample. This CDR3 reads CASSSETPSRNEQFF. The DNA for the CDR3 is TGCGCCAGCAGCTCCGAGACTCCGTCGCGAAATGAGCAGTTCTTC. V usage is TRBV5-1 and J usage is TRBJ2-1, with D hard to call. The CDR3 has 15 residues. The V gene's germline CDR1 is SGHRS and CDR2 YFSETQ. Trimming shortened V by 3 bases and J by 7 bases, and 17 bases separated the two germline ends.

V gene TRBV27 combines with J gene TRBJ2-3; 12 nucleotides match TRBD2. V lost 2 bases to trimming and J lost 2 bases; unmatched junction nucleotides: 8. From germline, CDR1 is MNHEY and CDR2 SMNVEV (reference sequence). This CDR3 has 18 amino acids. CDR3 DNA: TGTGCCAGCAGTTTACTCGGGCTAGCGGGGGGGAACACAGATACGCAGTATTTT. Translated: CASSLLGLAGGNTDTQYF.

The chain uses TRBV19 and TRBJ1-5; possibly TRBD1 for D (5 bases). V was cut by 3 bases and J by 6 bases, with 15 bases left in between. The V gene's germline CDR1 is LNHDA and CDR2 SQIVND (reference sequence). The CDR3 spans 15 residues. CDR3 nucleotide sequence: TGTGCCAGTAGTATGGGGAACAGGTTAGGTCAGCCCCAGCATTTT. Translating it yields CASSMGNRLGQPQHF.

The gene calls are TRBV28 and TRBJ1-5; 9 bases align to TRBD1. V was pared by 6 bases and J by 0 bases, with 12 bases of the junction left unmatched. The CDR3 sequence is 18 residues long. The germline V gene encodes CDR1 MDHEN and CDR2 SYDVKM. Here the CDR3 reads CASSNPRTGVYSNQPQHF. CDR3 bases: TGTGCCAGCAGCAACCCCCGGACAGGGGTGTATAGCAATCAGCCCCAGCATTTT.

The chain joins TRBV5-1 to TRBJ2-7; 8 bases line up with TRBD1. This CDR3 has 15 residues. V lost 1 base to trimming and J lost 2 bases; unmatched junction nucleotides: 5. From germline, CDR1 is SGHRS and CDR2 YFSETQ. CDR3 protein: CASSLIVTGAYEQYF. The CDR3 nucleotides are TGCGCCAGCAGCTTGATTGTGACAGGGGCCTACGAGCAGTACTTC.

This chain joins TRBV6-1 and TRBJ2-3; D possibly corresponds to TRBD2 (6 bases). The CDR3 covers 19 residues. With 2 bases removed from V and 2 bases from J, the gap between germline ends came to 23 bases. Germline V lookup: CDR1 MNHNS, CDR2 SASEGT. The CDR3 spells CASSEFTTAGLRDTDTQYF. The CDR3 nucleotides read TGTGCCAGCAGTGAATTTACGACAGCGGGCTTAAGGGACACAGATACGCAGTATTTT.

V and J are TRBV28 and TRBJ1-2; D call uncertain. CDR1 MDHEN and CDR2 SYDVKM come from the germline V gene. The CDR3 extends over 13 amino acids. V was clipped by 2 bases and J by 7 bases, with 11 bases between them. This CDR3 is CASSLLSSRGYTF. CDR3 sequence (DNA): TGTGCCAGCAGTTTACTGTCGTCCCGTGGCTACACCTTC.

This clone showed up just once. This chain connects TRBV6-5 to TRBJ1-6; D unresolved. This CDR3 is 12 amino acids long. Germline V gene data show CDR1 as MNHEY and CDR2 as SVGAGI. The V end lost 6 bases, the J end lost 7 bases, and 7 bases lay between the germline ends. The CDR3 nucleotides are TGTGCCAGCAGCAACAGAAATTCACCCCTCCACTTT. It encodes CASSNRNSPLHF.

The chain carries TRBV28 and TRBJ2-5; a possible D gene is TRBD2 (5 bases). Germline CDR1 MDHEN, CDR2 SYDVKM. The CDR3 extends over 12 amino acids. The ends were cut back, 2 bases at V and 7 bases at J, with 8 bases in the middle. CDR3 nucleotides: TGTGCCAGCAGTTTACCGGCGGGGACCCAGTACTTC. Translated, it gives CASSLPAGTQYF.

The rearrangement uses TRBV19 and TRBJ2-5; the D is unclear. The V and J ends lost 0 bases and 5 bases respectively, with 4 bases between them. Germline CDR1 LNHDA, CDR2 SQIVND (reference sequence). The CDR3 runs 12 residues. CDR3 in DNA: TGTGCCAGTAGTATAGACGAGGAGACCCAGTACTTC. This translates into CASSIDEETQYF.

The rearrangement joins TRBV4-1 to TRBJ1-5; 7 bases map to TRBD1. Germline V gene sequence: CDR1 MGHRA, CDR2 YSYEKL. V dropped 1 base and J dropped 5; count of bases not matched to a gene: 8. This CDR3 is 16 amino acids long. Written as DNA, the CDR3 is TGCGCCAGCAGCCAAGTGTTACAGGGGCTTTATCAGCCCCAGCATTTT. Protein sequence: CASSQVLQGLYQPQHF.

The chain combines TRBV11-2 with TRBJ1-1; perhaps TRBD1 as D (5 bases). The V and J ends lost 6 bases and 3 bases respectively, with 8 bases between them. The CDR3 covers 12 residues. Germline CDR1 reads SGHAT; CDR2 reads FQNNGV. The CDR3 is CASSRGDTEAFF. The CDR3 DNA reads TGTGCCAGCAGTCGGGGGGACACTGAAGCTTTCTTT.

This chain uses TRBV4-2 with TRBJ1-3; 12 bases align to TRBD1. The V segment lost 4 bases and the J segment 7 bases; nucleotides outside the gene matches: 17. The CDR3 spans 19 residues. The germline CDR1 and CDR2 sequences are LGHNA and YNFKEQ. The CDR3 here is CASSPLTPGTGGERNTIYF. The CDR3 DNA reads TGTGCCAGCAGCCCCTTGACCCCCGGGACAGGGGGCGAGAGGAACACCATATATTTT.

The chain carries TRBV5-6 and TRBJ1-3; D might be TRBD1 (6 bases). The CDR3 runs to 16 residues. The germline V and J ends were trimmed by 4 bases and 3 bases, with 17 bases remaining between them. Germline lookup yields CDR1 SGHDT and CDR2 YYEEEE. The CDR3 region is CASSAGGQSGGNTIYF. The CDR3 bases are TGTGCCAGCAGCGCGGGCGGACAGTCGGGTGGAAACACCATATATTTT.

This chain connects TRBV23-1 to TRBJ2-3, with D perhaps matching TRBD1 (5 bases). TRBV23-1 is identified as an open reading frame with a role that is uncertain. With 6 bases removed from V and 2 bases from J, the gap between germline ends came to 18 bases. The CDR3 consists of 16 residues. CDR3 sequence reads: CASSLNVGLFTDTQYF. The CDR3 coding sequence is TGCGCCAGCAGCCTAAACGTGGGGCTTTTCACAGATACGCAGTATTTT.

This chain joins TRBV29-1 and TRBJ2-7; D gene uncertain. In germline, CDR1 is SQVTM, CDR2 ANQGSEA. This CDR3 region has 13 residues. The V end was cut by 1 base, the J end by 1 base, with 8 bases between. The CDR3 nucleotides read TGCAGCGTTGAAGTCGTGGCTTCCTACGAGCAGTACTTC. Protein product: CSVEVVASYEQYF.

The J gene is TRBJ2-3, the V gene TRBV9; the match to TRBD1 covers 11 bases. V shed 2 bases, J shed 3 bases, and the junction held 8 bases outside the gene matches. The CDR3 loop spans 17 amino acids. From germline, CDR1 is SGDLS and CDR2 YYNGEE. The CDR3 region is CASSVLSGTGGTDTQYF. The DNA for the CDR3 is TGTGCCAGCAGCGTCTTATCGGGGACAGGGGGAACAGATACGCAGTATTTT.